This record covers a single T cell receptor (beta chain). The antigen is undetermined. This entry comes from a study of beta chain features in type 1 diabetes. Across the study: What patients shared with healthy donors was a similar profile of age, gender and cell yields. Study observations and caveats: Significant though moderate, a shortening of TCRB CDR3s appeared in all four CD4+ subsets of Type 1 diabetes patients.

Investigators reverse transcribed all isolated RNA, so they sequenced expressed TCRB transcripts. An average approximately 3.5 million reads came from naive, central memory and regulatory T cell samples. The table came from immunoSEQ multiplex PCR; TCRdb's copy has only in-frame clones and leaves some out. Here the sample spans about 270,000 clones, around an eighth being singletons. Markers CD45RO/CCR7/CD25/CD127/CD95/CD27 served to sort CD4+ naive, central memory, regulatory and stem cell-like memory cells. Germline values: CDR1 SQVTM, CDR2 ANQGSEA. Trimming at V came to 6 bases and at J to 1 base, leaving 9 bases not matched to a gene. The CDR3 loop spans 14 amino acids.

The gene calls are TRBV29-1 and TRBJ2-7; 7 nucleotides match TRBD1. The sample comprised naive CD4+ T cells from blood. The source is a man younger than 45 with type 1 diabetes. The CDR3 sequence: CSVTRDSSSYEQYF. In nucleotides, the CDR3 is TGCAGCGTGACCCGGGACAGTAGTTCCTACGAGCAGTACTTC.